These T cell receptor beta chains were read from a single sample in a study of shared clonotypes between healthy human individuals. TCRdb's copy holds only in-frame clones and misses some; the assay was immunoSEQ multiplex PCR. The table includes 2 million to 2.5 million clones, 95% detected once. Sequencing was done on a sample of naive CD4+ T cells sorted from blood. The receptors here all came from a man aged 18 to 30 in good health. Both conserved end residues are trimmed from each CDR3.

>TRBJ2-2|TRBV9
ASSGPASGRIGELF
>TRBJ1-5|TRBV7-2
ASSLKGQPQH
>TRBJ1-2|TRBV30
AWKMVWPFQDGYT
>TRBJ2-1|TRBV5-1
ASKLNEQF
>TRBJ1-5|TRBV7-2
ASSRGMGQPQH
>TRBJ2-7|TRBV6-1
ASSSRDRVPYEQY
>TRBJ1-1|TRBV5-1
ASSLAETQNTEAF
>TRBJ2-4|TRBV6-6
ASRGAGDPKNIQY
>TRBJ2-1|TRBV5-1
ASSLESGDNEQF
>TRBJ2-7|TRBV5-4
ASSLRTSGSEQY
>TRBJ2-7|TRBV28
ASRGRQGRDEQY
>TRBJ2-5|TRBV30
AWSRKGQTQY
>TRBJ2-7|TRBV5-1
ASSPRGSQRAYEQY
>TRBJ1-1|TRBV25-1
ASSETRVGDTEAF
>TRBJ2-5|TRBV5-1
ASSYLAGVETQY
>TRBJ2-4|TRBV18
ASSPPGTGSGPLAKNIQY
>TRBJ2-1|TRBV7-9
ASSIDGTEQF
>TRBJ2-1|TRBV6-6
ASSYSLSEPYNEQF
>TRBJ2-5|TRBV2
ASLVQPGETQY
>TRBJ1-1|TRBV4-1
ASSQRENTEAF
>TRBJ1-4|TRBV30
ASFGEFNEKLF
>TRBJ2-3|TRBV12-5
ASGNTRGLDTQY
>TRBJ1-4|TRBV6-5
ASSSLQGANEKLF
>TRBJ2-7|TRBV5-6
ASSLSSGTEQY
>TRBJ1-1|TRBV6-5
ASSRPSQGYAEAF
>TRBJ1-3|TRBV6-9
ASATGTGSGNTIY
>TRBJ2-2|TRBV2
ASTDRVGTGELF
>TRBJ2-1|TRBV18
ASSPGLAHNEQF
>TRBJ2-5|TRBV6-1
ASRSGSLETQY
>TRBJ2-2|TRBV6-5
ASSPQGAAGELF
>TRBJ2-5|TRBV5-1
ASSFSETQY
>TRBJ2-5|TRBV10-3
AISESKLGLAGEETQY
>TRBJ1-3|TRBV30
AWSGLDTIY
>TRBJ2-5|TRBV20-1
SAKETQY
>TRBJ1-2|TRBV28
ASSLQGVNGYT
>TRBJ1-6|TRBV27
ASTYWDTLSSYNSPLH